This TCR beta chain was retrieved from a study of blood T cell repertoires in COVID-19. The wider study: Acute and convalescent COVID-19 samples came from the United States, Italy and Spain. The cDNA or gDNA used as material had been derived from T cells, B-cell-depleted T cells, or PBMCs.

Germline V gene lookup returns CDR1 MDHEN and CDR2 SYDVKM. The CDR3 runs 13 residues. Trimming cost V 8 bases and J 5 bases, with 12 bases left between them. Sequencing was performed with immunoSEQ multiplex PCR; in TCRdb, only in-frame clones are kept and a portion is missing. The table records approximately 220,000 clones, around 89% of them present only once. This TCR was sampled from a woman between 18 and 30 years old in a cohort exposed to, infected with or recovered from COVID-19 (not recorded which). V is TRBV28 and J is TRBJ1-4; D is possibly TRBD1 (5 bases). Sequencing was carried out using PBMCs or T cells enriched from blood (not recorded which). The CDR3, as DNA: TGTGCCAGCCTCCTCGGGGGGAATGAAAAACTGTTTTTT. Translated, it gives CASLLGGNEKLFF.